Listed below are T cell receptor beta chains from one sample, sequenced in a study of blood T cell repertoires in COVID-19. Here immunoSEQ multiplex PCR was the method, and the copy in TCRdb shows in-frame clones only, minus some. The sample has roughly 400,000 clones, around 87% seen once. What was sequenced was peripheral blood. The receptor set was obtained from a woman aged 60-75 years with COVID-19, enrolled during active disease. Both conserved end residues are part of each CDR3. A D gene is named only where the DNA matches it firmly. The size entry is marked missing in some rows and otherwise reads once, few, many or a size class.

NA,18,TRBD1,TRBJ1-6,TRBV9,TGTGCCAGCAGCCTTGGGACAGGGGGCGCGGGGAATAATTCACCCCTCCACTTT,CASSLGTGGAGNNSPLHF
NA,14,TRBD1,TRBJ2-7,TRBV18,TGTGCCAGCTCACCTTCGGGACAGGTCGGCGAGCAGTACTTC,CASSPSGQVGEQYF
NA,15,TRBD1,TRBJ2-5,TRBV6-5,TGTGCCAGCACCGAATGGCAGGGGGCAGGGGTGACCCAGTACTTC,CASTEWQGAGVTQYF
once,16,NA,TRBJ1-1,TRBV27,TGTGCCAGCAGCTCCACCGGCGGACTGTTAAACACTGAAGCTTTCTTT,CASSSTGGLLNTEAFF
NA,15,TRBD2,TRBJ2-3,TRBV10-3,TGTGCCATCAGTTCCACGACTAGCGGCACAGATACGCAGTATTTT,CAISSTTSGTDTQYF
NA,14,TRBD1,TRBJ1-1,TRBV5-1,TGCGCCAGCAGCCGGGACAGACCCCGAACTGAAGCTTTCTTT,CASSRDRPRTEAFF
once,13,NA,TRBJ1-5,TRBV7-9,TGTGCCAGCAGCTTAAGCAGCAATCAGCCCCAGCATTTT,CASSLSSNQPQHF
NA,14,NA,TRBJ1-5,TRBV6-1,TGTGCCAGCAGTGAAAGGAGGGGAAATCAGCCCCAGCATTTT,CASSERRGNQPQHF
NA,13,NA,TRBJ2-1,TRBV28,TGTGCCAGCAGGAGGGGGGGAAACAATGAGCAGTTCTTC,CASRRGGNNEQFF
once,15,NA,TRBJ2-2,TRBV5-1,TGCGCCAGCAGCAAACTACACGAAAACACCGGGGAGCTGTTTTTT,CASSKLHENTGELFF
NA,15,TRBD2,TRBJ2-5,TRBV5-1,TGCGCCAGCAGCCCGCGGACTAGCGGGCAAGAGACCCAGTACTTC,CASSPRTSGQETQYF
NA,13,NA,TRBJ1-1,TRBV7-3,TGTGCCAGCAGATTCAACATGAACACTGAAGCTTTCTTT,CASRFNMNTEAFF
NA,15,TRBD2,TRBJ2-3,TRBV2,TGTGCCAGCAGTTATAGCGGGGTGAGCACAGATACGCAGTATTTT,CASSYSGVSTDTQYF
NA,15,NA,TRBJ2-2,TRBV11-2,TGTGCCAGCAGCTTACTAGCCGGAGCCCCCGGGGAGCTGTTTTTT,CASSLLAGAPGELFF
NA,15,NA,TRBJ1-1,TRBV6-5,TGTGCCAGCAGTTATGGAGGAACCCTGAACACTGAAGCTTTCTTT,CASSYGGTLNTEAFF
NA,14,NA,TRBJ2-1,TRBV4-1,TGCGCCAGCAGCCAACCGGGATCCTACAATGAGCAGTTCTTC,CASSQPGSYNEQFF
NA,15,TRBD1,TRBJ2-7,TRBV5-6,TGTGCCAGCAGCTTTAGGGGGCATAACTCCTACGAGCAGTACTTC,CASSFRGHNSYEQYF
NA,14,NA,TRBJ1-6,TRBV18,TGTGCCAGCTCACCACGCGGAGGGGATTCACCCCTCCACTTT,CASSPRGGDSPLHF
NA,15,NA,TRBJ1-3,TRBV9,TGTGCCAGCAGCACCCCCCAGGGAACTGGAAACACCATATATTTT,CASSTPQGTGNTIYF
NA,17,TRBD1,TRBJ1-4,TRBV27,TGTGCCAGCGGCCAAAGCCGGGACAGTTGGGTAAACGAAAAACTGTTTTTT,CASGQSRDSWVNEKLFF
NA,15,TRBD1,TRBJ2-7,TRBV5-5,TGTGCCAGCAGCTTGATGGGACAGGGAGTAGGCGAGCAGTACTTC,CASSLMGQGVGEQYF
few,21,TRBD2,TRBJ2-1,TRBV29-1,TGCAGCGTTGGGGACTCCACTGGGTATAGCGGGGGGATCCTATTATACAATGAGCAGTTCTTC,CSVGDSTGYSGGILLYNEQFF
NA,15,TRBD1,TRBJ2-7,TRBV4-1,TGCGCCAGCAGCATACGGGACAGGGGATCCTACGAGCAGTACTTC,CASSIRDRGSYEQYF
NA,15,NA,TRBJ1-1,TRBV19,TGTGCCAGTAGTCTAAGCGGCCTGCATAACACTGAAGCTTTCTTT,CASSLSGLHNTEAFF
NA,16,TRBD2,TRBJ2-1,TRBV15,TGTGCCACCAGCACCAACGGGGGGGGTCCCTACAATGAGCAGTTCTTC,CATSTNGGGPYNEQFF
NA,15,TRBD1,TRBJ1-1,TRBV5-4,TGTGCCAGCAGCTCCAGACAGGGTAGCGGTTCTGAAGCTTTCTTT,CASSSRQGSGSEAFF
many,12,NA,TRBJ2-5,TRBV5-6,TGTGCCAGCAGCTTTGAGTGGGAGACCCAGTACTTC,CASSFEWETQYF
NA,14,NA,TRBJ2-7,TRBV3-1/TRBV3-2,TGTGCCAGCAGCCATGGACAGAACTCCTACGAGCAGTACTTC,CASSHGQNSYEQYF
few,14,TRBD1,TRBJ1-1,TRBV4-1,TGCGCCAGCAGCCAGGGACAGGGGGTGACTGAAGCTTTCTTT,CASSQGQGVTEAFF
NA,15,TRBD1,TRBJ2-7,TRBV27,TGTGCCAGCAGTCCCCTCGGACAGGGGGGCGGCGAGCAGTACTTC,CASSPLGQGGGEQYF